This T cell receptor beta chain emerged from a study of identifying expanded T cells in peripheral blood. Whole-study results and caveats: Roughly two-week clone count variance significantly increased as total template count grew. Roughly 1.1 clones differed between technical replicates, versus roughly 16 and 20 over time.

During the collection period, no donor immune events like infections were recorded. A note on this clone: The antigen is not known.

Clones were sequenced by immunoSEQ multiplex PCR, and TCRdb holds only the in-frame ones, with some missing. The sample yields some 72,000 clones, roughly 88% seen once. Sequencing was performed on blood. The TCR was taken from a person aged 18 to 69 in good health.

CDR3 protein: CASSLVRPAVFYEQYF. Here the CDR3 DNA reads TGTGCCAGCAGTTTAGTTCGCCCAGCCGTTTTCTACGAGCAGTACTTC. The chain uses TRBV28 and TRBJ2-7; D uncertain. Trimming stripped 2 bases from V and 3 bases from J, with 17 bases between. The CDR3 length is 16 residues. Germline-derived CDR1 and CDR2 are MDHEN and SYDVKM.